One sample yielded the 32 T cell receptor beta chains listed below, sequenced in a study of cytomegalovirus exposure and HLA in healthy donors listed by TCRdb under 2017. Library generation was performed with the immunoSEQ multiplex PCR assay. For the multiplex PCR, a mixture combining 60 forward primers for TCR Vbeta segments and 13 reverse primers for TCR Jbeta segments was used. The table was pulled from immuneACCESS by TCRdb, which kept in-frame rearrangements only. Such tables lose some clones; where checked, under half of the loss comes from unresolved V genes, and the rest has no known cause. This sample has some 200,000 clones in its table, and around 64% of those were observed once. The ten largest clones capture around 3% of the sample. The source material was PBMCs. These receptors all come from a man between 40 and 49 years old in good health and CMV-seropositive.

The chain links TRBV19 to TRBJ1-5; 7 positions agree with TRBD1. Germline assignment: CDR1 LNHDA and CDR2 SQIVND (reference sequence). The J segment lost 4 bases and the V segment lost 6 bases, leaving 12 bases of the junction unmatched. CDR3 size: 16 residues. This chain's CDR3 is CASSTDRAVRNQPQHF. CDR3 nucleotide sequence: TGTGCCAGTAGCACAGACAGGGCTGTTCGGAATCAGCCCCAGCATTTT.

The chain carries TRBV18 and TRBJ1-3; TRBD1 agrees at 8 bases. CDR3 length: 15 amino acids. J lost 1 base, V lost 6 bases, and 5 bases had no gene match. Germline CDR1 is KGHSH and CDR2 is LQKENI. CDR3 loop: CASSSQGASGNTIYF. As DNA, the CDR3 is TGTGCCAGCTCTAGCCAGGGGGCGTCTGGAAACACCATATATTTT.

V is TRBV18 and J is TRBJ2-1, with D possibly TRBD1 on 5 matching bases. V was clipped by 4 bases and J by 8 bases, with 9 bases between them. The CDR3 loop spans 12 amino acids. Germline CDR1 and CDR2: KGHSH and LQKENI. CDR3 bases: TGTGCCAGCTCACTTCAGGGCGATGAGCAGTTCTTC. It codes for CASSLQGDEQFF.

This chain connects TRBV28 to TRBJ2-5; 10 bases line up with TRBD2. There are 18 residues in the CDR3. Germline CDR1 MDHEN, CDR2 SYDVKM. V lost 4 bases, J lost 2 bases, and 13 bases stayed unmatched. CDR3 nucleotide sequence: TGTGCCAGCAGTTCCGATTGGAGTAGCGGGGGGTCGCAAGAGACCCAGTACTTC. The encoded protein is CASSSDWSSGGSQETQYF.

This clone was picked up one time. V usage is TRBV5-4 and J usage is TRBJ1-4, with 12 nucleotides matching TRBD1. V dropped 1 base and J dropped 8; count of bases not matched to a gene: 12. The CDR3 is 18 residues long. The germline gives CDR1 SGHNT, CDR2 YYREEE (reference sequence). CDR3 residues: CASSLTGQGASIREKLFF. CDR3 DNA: TGTGCCAGCAGCTTGACGGGACAGGGGGCAAGTATTAGAGAAAAACTGTTTTTT.

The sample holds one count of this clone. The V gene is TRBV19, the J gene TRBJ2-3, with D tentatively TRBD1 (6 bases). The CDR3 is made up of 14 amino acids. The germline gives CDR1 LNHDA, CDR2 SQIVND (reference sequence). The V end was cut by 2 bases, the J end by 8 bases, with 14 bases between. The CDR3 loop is CASSISRGAGTQYF. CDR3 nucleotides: TGTGCCAGTAGTATATCCAGGGGAGCTGGTACGCAGTATTTT.

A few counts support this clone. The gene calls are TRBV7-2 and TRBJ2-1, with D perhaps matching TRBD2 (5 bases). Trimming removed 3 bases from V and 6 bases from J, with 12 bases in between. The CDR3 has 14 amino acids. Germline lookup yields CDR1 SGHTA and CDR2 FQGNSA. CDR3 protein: CASSFPRGGNEQFF. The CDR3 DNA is TGTGCCAGCAGCTTCCCCCGAGGAGGCAATGAGCAGTTCTTC.

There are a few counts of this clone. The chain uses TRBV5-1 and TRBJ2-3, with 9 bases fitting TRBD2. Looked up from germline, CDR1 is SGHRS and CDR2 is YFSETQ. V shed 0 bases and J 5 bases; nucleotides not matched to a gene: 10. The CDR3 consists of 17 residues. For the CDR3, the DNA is TGCGCCAGCAGCTTGGCCACCCAGCGGGGGGCGGTAGATACGCAGTATTTT. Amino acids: CASSLATQRGAVDTQYF.

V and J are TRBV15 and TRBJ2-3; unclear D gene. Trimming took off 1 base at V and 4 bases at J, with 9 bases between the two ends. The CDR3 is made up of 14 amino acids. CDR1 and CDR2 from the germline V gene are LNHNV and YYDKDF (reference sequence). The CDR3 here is CATSRVQTPDTQYF. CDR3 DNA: TGTGCCACCAGCAGAGTTCAAACTCCAGATACGCAGTATTTT.

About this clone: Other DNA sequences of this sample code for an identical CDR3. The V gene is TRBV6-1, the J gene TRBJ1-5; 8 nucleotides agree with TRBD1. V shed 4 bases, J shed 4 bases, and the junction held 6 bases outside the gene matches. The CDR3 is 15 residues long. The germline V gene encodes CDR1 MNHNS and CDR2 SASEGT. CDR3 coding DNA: TGTGCCAGCAGTGGAACAGGGGGGGGTAATCAGCCCCAGCATTTT. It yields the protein CASSGTGGGNQPQHF.

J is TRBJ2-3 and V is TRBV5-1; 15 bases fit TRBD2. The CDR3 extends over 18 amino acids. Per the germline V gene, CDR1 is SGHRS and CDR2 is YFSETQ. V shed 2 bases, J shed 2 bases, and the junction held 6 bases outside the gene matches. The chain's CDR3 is CASSFGTSGGRNTDTQYF. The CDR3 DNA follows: TGCGCCAGCAGCTTCGGGACTAGCGGGGGGCGTAACACAGATACGCAGTATTTT.

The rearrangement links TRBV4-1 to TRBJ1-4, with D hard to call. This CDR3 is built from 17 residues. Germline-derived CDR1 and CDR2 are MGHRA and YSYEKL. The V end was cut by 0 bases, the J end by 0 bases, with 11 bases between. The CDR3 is CASSQEVSGATNEKLFF. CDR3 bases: TGCGCCAGCAGCCAAGAAGTCTCTGGAGCAACTAATGAAAAACTGTTTTTT.

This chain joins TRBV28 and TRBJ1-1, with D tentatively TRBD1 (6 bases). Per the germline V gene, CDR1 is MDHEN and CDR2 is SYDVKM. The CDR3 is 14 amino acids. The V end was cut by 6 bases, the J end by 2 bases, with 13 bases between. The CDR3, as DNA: TGTGCCAGCAGGACCGGGACAATTAACACTGAAGCTTTCTTT. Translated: CASRTGTINTEAFF. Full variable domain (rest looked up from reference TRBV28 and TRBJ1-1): DVKVTQSSRYLVKRTGEKVFLECVQDMDHENMFWYRQDPGLGLRLIYFSYDVKMKEKGDIPEGYSVSREKKERFSLILESASTNQTSMYLCASRTGTINTEAFFGQGTRLTVV.

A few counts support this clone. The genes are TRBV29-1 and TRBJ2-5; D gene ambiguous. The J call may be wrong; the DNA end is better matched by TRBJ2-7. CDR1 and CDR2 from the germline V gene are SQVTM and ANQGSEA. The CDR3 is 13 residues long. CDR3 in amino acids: CSVQLNRKYEQYF. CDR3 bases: TGCAGCGTTCAGCTTAACAGAAAATACGAGCAGTACTTC.

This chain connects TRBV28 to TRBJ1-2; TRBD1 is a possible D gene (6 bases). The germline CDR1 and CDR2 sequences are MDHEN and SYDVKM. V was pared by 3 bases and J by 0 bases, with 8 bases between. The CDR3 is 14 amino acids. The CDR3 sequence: CASSLTGSNYGYTF. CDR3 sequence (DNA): TGTGCCAGCAGTTTGACAGGCTCTAACTATGGCTACACCTTC.

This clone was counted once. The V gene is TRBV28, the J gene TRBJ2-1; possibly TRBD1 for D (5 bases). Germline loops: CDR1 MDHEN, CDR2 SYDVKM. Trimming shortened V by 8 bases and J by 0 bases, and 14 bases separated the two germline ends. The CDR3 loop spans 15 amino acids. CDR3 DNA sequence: TGTGCCAGCGGAGACAGACAGAGCTCCTACAATGAGCAGTTCTTC. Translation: CASGDRQSSYNEQFF.

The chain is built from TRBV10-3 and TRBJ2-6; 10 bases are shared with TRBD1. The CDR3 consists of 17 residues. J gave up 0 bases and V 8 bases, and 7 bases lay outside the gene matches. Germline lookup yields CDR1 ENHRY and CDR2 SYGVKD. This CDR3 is CAIGGTGASSGANVLTF. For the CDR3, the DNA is TGTGCCATCGGGGGGACAGGGGCCTCCTCTGGGGCCAACGTCCTGACTTTC.

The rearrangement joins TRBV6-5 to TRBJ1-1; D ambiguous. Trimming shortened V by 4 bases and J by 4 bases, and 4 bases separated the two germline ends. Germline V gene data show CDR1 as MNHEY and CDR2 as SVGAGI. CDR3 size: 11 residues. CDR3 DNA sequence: TGTGCCAGCAGTTCTAGCACTGAAGCTTTCTTT. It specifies CASSSSTEAFF.

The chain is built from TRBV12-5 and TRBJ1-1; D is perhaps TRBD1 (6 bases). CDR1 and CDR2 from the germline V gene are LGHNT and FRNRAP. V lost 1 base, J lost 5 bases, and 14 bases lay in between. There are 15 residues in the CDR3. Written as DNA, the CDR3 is TGTGCTAGTGGTTTGGGGGACGGGGGGCGAACTGAAGCTTTCTTT. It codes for CASGLGDGGRTEAFF.

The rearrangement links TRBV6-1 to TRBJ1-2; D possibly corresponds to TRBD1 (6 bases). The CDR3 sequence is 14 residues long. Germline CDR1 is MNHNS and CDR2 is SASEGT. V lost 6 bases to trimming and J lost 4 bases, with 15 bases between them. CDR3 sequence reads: CASRLEQGIYGYTF. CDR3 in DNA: TGTGCCAGCAGACTAGAACAGGGAATCTATGGCTACACCTTC.

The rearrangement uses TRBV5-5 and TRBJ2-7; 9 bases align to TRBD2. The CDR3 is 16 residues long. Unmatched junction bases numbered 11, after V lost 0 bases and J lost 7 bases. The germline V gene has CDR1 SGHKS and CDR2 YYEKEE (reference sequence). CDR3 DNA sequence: TGTGCCAGCAGCTTGGGGCTAGCGGGGTCCCGAGTGGAGCAGTACTTC. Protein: CASSLGLAGSRVEQYF.

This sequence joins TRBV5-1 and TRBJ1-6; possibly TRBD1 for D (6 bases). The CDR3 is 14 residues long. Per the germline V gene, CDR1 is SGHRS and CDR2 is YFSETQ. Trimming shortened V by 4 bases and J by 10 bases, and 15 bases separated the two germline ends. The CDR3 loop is CASSDGTLQSPLHF. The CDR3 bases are TGCGCCAGCAGCGATGGGACACTTCAATCACCCCTCCACTTT.

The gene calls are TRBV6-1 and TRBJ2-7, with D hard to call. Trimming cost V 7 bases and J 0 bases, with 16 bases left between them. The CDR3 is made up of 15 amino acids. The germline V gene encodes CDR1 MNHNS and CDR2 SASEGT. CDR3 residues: CASNTPEQFSYEQYF. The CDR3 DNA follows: TGTGCCAGCAACACACCGGAGCAGTTCTCCTACGAGCAGTACTTC.

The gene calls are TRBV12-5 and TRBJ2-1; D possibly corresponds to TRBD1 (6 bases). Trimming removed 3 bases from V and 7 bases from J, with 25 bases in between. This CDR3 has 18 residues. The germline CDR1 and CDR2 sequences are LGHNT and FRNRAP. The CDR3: CASGFFLYAQGNGNEQFF. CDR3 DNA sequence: TGTGCTAGTGGTTTCTTCCTGTACGCGCAGGGGAACGGGAATGAGCAGTTCTTC.

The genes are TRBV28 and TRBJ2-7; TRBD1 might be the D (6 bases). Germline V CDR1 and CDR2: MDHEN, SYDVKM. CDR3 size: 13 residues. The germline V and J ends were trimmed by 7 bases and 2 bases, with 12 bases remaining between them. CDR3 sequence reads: CASTHTGTYEQYF. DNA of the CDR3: TGTGCCAGCACACATACAGGGACCTACGAGCAGTACTTC.

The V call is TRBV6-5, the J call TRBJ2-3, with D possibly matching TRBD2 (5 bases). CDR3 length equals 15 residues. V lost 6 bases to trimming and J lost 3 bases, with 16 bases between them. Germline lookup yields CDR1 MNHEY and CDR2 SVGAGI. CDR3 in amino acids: CASRELPGYTDTQYF. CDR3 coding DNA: TGTGCCAGCAGAGAACTCCCGGGGTATACAGATACGCAGTATTTT.

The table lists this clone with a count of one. CDR3 residues: CASSYEGVTNTGELFF. CDR3 in DNA: TGTGCCAGCAGTTATGAGGGGGTGACGAACACCGGGGAGCTGTTTTTT. V gene TRBV6-5 combines with J gene TRBJ2-2; the D gene is possibly TRBD1 (6 bases). This CDR3 contains 16 residues. V was clipped by 3 bases and J by 0 bases, with 11 bases between them. The germline V gene has CDR1 MNHEY and CDR2 SVGAGI.

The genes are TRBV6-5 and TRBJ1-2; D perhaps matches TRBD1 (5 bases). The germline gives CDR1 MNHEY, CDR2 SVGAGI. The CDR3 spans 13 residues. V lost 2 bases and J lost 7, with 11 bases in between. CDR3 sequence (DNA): TGTGCCAGCAGTTACGAAGGGGTCGGTGGCTACACCTTC. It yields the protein CASSYEGVGGYTF.

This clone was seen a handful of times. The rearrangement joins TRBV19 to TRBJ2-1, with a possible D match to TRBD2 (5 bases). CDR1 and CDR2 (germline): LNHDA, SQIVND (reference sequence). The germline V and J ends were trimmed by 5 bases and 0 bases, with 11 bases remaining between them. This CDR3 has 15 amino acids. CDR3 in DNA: TGTGCCAGTAGTCAACTAGGTAGCTCCTACAATGAGCAGTTCTTC. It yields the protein CASSQLGSSYNEQFF.

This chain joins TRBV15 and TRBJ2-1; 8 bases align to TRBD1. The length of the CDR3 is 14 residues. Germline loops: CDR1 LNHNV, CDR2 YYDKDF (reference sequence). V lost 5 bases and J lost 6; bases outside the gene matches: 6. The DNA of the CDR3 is TGTGCCACCAGCGCACGGACAGGGTTCAATGAGCAGTTCTTC. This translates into CATSARTGFNEQFF.

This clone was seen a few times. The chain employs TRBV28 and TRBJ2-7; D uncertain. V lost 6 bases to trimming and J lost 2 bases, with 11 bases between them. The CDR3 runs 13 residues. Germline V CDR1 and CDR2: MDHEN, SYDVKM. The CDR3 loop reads CASSPKLTYEQYF. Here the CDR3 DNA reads TGTGCCAGCAGCCCCAAACTAACCTACGAGCAGTACTTC.

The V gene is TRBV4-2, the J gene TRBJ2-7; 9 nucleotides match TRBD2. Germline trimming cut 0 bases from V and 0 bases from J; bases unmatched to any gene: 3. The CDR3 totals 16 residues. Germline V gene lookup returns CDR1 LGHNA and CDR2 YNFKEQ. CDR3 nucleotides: TGTGCCAGCAGCCAAGAAGGGACTAGCTACTCCTACGAGCAGTACTTC. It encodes CASSQEGTSYSYEQYF.